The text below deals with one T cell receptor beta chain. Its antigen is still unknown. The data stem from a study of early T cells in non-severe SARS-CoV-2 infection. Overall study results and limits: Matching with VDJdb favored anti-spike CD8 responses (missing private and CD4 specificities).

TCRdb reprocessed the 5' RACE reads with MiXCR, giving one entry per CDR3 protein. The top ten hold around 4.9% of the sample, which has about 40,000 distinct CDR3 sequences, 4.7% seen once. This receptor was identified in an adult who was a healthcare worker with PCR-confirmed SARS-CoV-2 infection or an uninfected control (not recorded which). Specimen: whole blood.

The CDR3 region is CASSLNSADTQYF. The CDR3 DNA sequence: TGTGCCAGCAGCTTAAACAGTGCAGATACGCAGTATTTT. This chain joins TRBV7-2 and TRBJ2-3; D gene ambiguous. The CDR3 extends over 13 amino acids. V gave up 2 bases and J gave up 4 bases, with 7 bases separating them. Germline values: CDR1 SGHTA, CDR2 FQGNSA.